The 21 T cell receptor beta chains below come from one sample, sequenced in a study of blood T cell repertoires in COVID-19. TCRdb's table, derived via immunoSEQ multiplex PCR, lists solely in-frame clones and lacks some. Of 200,000 to 250,000 clones listed, 70% to 90% are singletons. Sample: peripheral blood. These receptors came from a human donor in a cohort sampled during active COVID-19.

The chain employs TRBV6-1 and TRBJ2-2, with 7 positions matching TRBD1. Germline V CDR1 and CDR2: MNHNS, SASEGT. J was trimmed by 4 bases and V by 2 bases; bases with no gene match: 7. The CDR3 sequence is 16 residues long. CDR3 coding DNA: TGTGCCAGCAGTGAAATGGCCTACAGGGGCACCGGGGAGCTGTTTTTT. Protein: CASSEMAYRGTGELFF.

The V call is TRBV5-4, the J call TRBJ1-2; D unclear. The length of the CDR3 is 14 residues. The germline gives CDR1 SGHNT, CDR2 YYREEE (reference sequence). The V end lost 4 bases, the J end lost 2 bases, and 12 bases lay between the germline ends. CDR3 bases: TGTGCCAGCAGCCCCGTCCCGAGGAACTATGGCTACACCTTC. It encodes CASSPVPRNYGYTF. The complete variable domain, with remaining parts taken from reference TRBV5-4 and TRBJ1-2, reads ETGVTQSPTHLIKTRGQQVTLRCSSQSGHNTVSWYQQALGQGPQFIFQYYREEENGRGNFPPRFSGLQFPNYSSELNVNALELDDSALYLCASSPVPRNYGYTFGSGTRLTVV.

The chain combines TRBV7-2 with TRBJ2-5, with a weak D call TRBD2 (5 bases). Germline CDR1 SGHTA, CDR2 FQGNSA. This CDR3 has 12 residues. The V end lost 5 bases, the J end lost 3 bases, and 7 bases lay between the germline ends. The CDR3 DNA sequence: TGTGCCAGCAGCCAAGCGGAAGAGACCCAGTACTTC. Its protein product is CASSQAEETQYF.

The chain has TRBV19 and TRBJ2-5; TRBD2 matches 12 bases. Germline trimming cut 1 base from V and 3 bases from J; bases unmatched to any gene: 6. The germline V gene has CDR1 LNHDA and CDR2 SQIVND (reference sequence). The length of the CDR3 is 17 residues. CDR3 sequence: CASSIGTSGVREETQYF. CDR3 nucleotides: TGTGCCAGTAGTATAGGGACTAGCGGGGTCCGCGAAGAGACCCAGTACTTC. The variable domain in full, with the rest retrieved from reference TRBV19 and TRBJ2-5, is DGGITQSPKYLFRKEGQNVTLSCEQNLNHDAMYWYRQDPGQGLRLIYYSQIVNDFQKGDIAEGYSVSREKKESFPLTVTSAQKNPTAFYLCASSIGTSGVREETQYFGPGTRLLVL.

The count of this clone is one. V gene TRBV28 combines with J gene TRBJ1-4, with D unclear. The germline V gene encodes CDR1 MDHEN and CDR2 SYDVKM. The length of the CDR3 is 13 residues. Trimming took off 7 bases at V and 8 bases at J, with 14 bases between the two ends. The CDR3 nucleotides are TGTGCCAGCAAGGCAGGACCGGGGGAAAAACTGTTTTTT. Protein product: CASKAGPGEKLFF.

The genes are TRBV11-2 and TRBJ1-1; D uncertain. The germline V and J ends were trimmed by 3 bases and 4 bases, with 15 bases remaining between them. The germline gives CDR1 SGHAT, CDR2 FQNNGV. The CDR3 spans 15 residues. CDR3 region: CASSFIAAEGTEAFF. CDR3 DNA: TGTGCCAGCAGCTTTATAGCTGCTGAGGGCACTGAAGCTTTCTTT.

The chain carries TRBV2 and TRBJ1-4; D is perhaps TRBD1 (5 bases). This CDR3 contains 11 residues. Trimming pared 6 bases from V and 8 bases from J, leaving 7 bases between. Per germline, CDR1 SNHLY and CDR2 FYNNEI. CDR3 sequence (DNA): TGTGCCAGCAGCGGACAAGAAAAACTGTTTTTT. Translating it yields CASSGQEKLFF.

This clone has a single count. This chain uses TRBV6-1 with TRBJ2-3; weak D call: TRBD1 (6 bases). Germline V gene lookup returns CDR1 MNHNS and CDR2 SASEGT. Trimming took 2 bases from V and 1 from J, leaving 16 bases between them. This CDR3 is 17 amino acids long. The CDR3 protein is CASSELGASRGTDTQYF. For the CDR3, the DNA is TGTGCCAGCAGTGAACTGGGGGCTAGCCGGGGCACAGATACGCAGTATTTT.

The chain employs TRBV2 and TRBJ2-1, with 7 bases lining up with TRBD2. The length of the CDR3 is 14 residues. V lost 9 bases to trimming and J lost 7 bases; unmatched junction nucleotides: 12. CDR1 is SNHLY, CDR2 FYNNEI, per germline. In DNA, the CDR3 is TGTGCCAGGGGGAGGGTAGAACTGGGGAATGAGCAGTTCTTC. It translates to CARGRVELGNEQFF.

V gene TRBV24-1 combines with J gene TRBJ1-5, with D hard to call. V was cut by 5 bases and J by 9 bases, with 13 bases left in between. The CDR3 runs to 13 residues. CDR1 is KGHDR, CDR2 SFDVKD, per germline. CDR3 coding DNA: TGTGCCACCAGTGGCCCGTCCGCGGGGCCCCAGCATTTT. Its translation is CATSGPSAGPQHF.

The chain carries TRBV19 and TRBJ2-2; D is ambiguous. The CDR3 length is 14 residues. Germline V gene lookup returns CDR1 LNHDA and CDR2 SQIVND (reference sequence). Trimming removed 4 bases at V and 4 bases at J, with 10 bases between. The CDR3 protein is CASSKPSVTGELFF. The CDR3 coding sequence is TGTGCCAGTAGTAAACCCTCGGTCACCGGGGAGCTGTTTTTT.

A single count supports this clone. This chain connects TRBV28 to TRBJ1-3; D is ambiguous. The CDR3 runs to 16 residues. Per germline, CDR1 MDHEN and CDR2 SYDVKM. V was shortened by 3 bases and J by 0 bases, with 12 bases between the two germline ends. DNA for the CDR3: TGTGCCAGCAGTTTTGGTGGAGGGAGCTCTGGAAACACCATATATTTT. Encoded protein: CASSFGGGSSGNTIYF.

V is TRBV27 and J is TRBJ1-5; maybe TRBD1 (6 bases). This CDR3 comprises 15 residues. Germline V gene lookup returns CDR1 MNHEY and CDR2 SMNVEV (reference sequence). V lost 6 bases to trimming and J lost 9 bases, with 21 bases between them. CDR3 sequence reads: CASSKGAGVGGPQHF. CDR3 in DNA: TGTGCCAGCAGCAAAGGGGCAGGGGTCGGTGGGCCCCAGCATTTT.

The rearrangement joins TRBV3-1 (or the pseudogene TRBV3-2) to TRBJ1-4; possibly TRBD1 for D (5 bases). Trimming stripped 6 bases from V and 7 bases from J, with 15 bases between. This CDR3 has 14 amino acids. Germline lookup yields CDR1 LGHDT and CDR2 YNNKEL (reference sequence). DNA of the CDR3: TGTGCCAGCAGTTCAGGGCAGGGTTTTGAAAAACTGTTTTTT. Translating gives CASSSGQGFEKLFF.

The V gene is TRBV4-3, the J gene TRBJ1-3; no reliable D call. CDR3 length: 14 residues. V was clipped by 5 bases and J by 4 bases, with 12 bases between them. Germline V CDR1 and CDR2: LGHNA, YSLEER. The CDR3 DNA sequence: TGCGCCAGCAGCGCCCGAGACAAGGGAAACACCATATATTTT. Translated: CASSARDKGNTIYF.

This chain links TRBV4-2 with TRBJ2-1; 9 bases match TRBD1. Per the germline V gene, CDR1 is LGHNA and CDR2 is YNFKEQ. Losses at the gene ends were 3 bases for V and 7 bases for J; bases not matched to a gene: 4. The CDR3 contains 14 residues. In DNA form, the CDR3 reads TGTGCCAGCAGCCAGCCGGGACAGGGAAATGAGCAGTTCTTC. Residues: CASSQPGQGNEQFF.

This chain connects TRBV6-5 to TRBJ1-1; no firm D call. Trimming removed 6 bases at V and 3 bases at J, with 11 bases between. Germline CDR1 and CDR2: MNHEY and SVGAGI. The CDR3 is 13 amino acids. CDR3 amino acids: CASRLSLDTEAFF. In DNA, the CDR3 is TGTGCCAGCAGGCTAAGTCTTGACACTGAAGCTTTCTTT.

The gene calls are TRBV20-1 and TRBJ2-1; 8 bases are a match to TRBD2. Germline loops: CDR1 DFQATT, CDR2 SNEGSKA (reference sequence). J was trimmed by 9 bases and V by 3 bases; bases with no gene match: 13. The CDR3 covers 15 residues. DNA of the CDR3: TGCAGTGCTAGTCTACCAGCGGGAGTATCTAGTGAGCAGTTCTTC. This encodes CSASLPAGVSSEQFF.

J is TRBJ2-3 and V is TRBV2; the match to TRBD1 covers 10 bases. From germline, CDR1 is SNHLY and CDR2 FYNNEI. J gave up 0 bases and V 5 bases, and 2 bases lay outside the gene matches. This CDR3 contains 15 residues. Written as DNA, the CDR3 is TGTGCCAGCAGTCGGGACAGGGGTAGCACAGATACGCAGTATTTT. This codes for CASSRDRGSTDTQYF.

This clone was observed a handful of times. This chain uses TRBV6-1 with TRBJ2-7; D might be TRBD1 (7 bases). This CDR3 has 15 amino acids. V gave up 2 bases and J gave up 7 bases, with 18 bases separating them. Germline values: CDR1 MNHNS, CDR2 SASEGT. The CDR3 spells CASSERSSRGEEQYF. CDR3 nucleotides: TGTGCCAGCAGTGAACGGTCCTCCAGGGGGGAGGAGCAGTACTTC.

Many counts were recorded for this clone. The chain recombines TRBV6-8 with TRBJ2-5, with D possibly TRBD1 on 5 matching bases. This CDR3 has 17 amino acids. The germline V gene has CDR1 MNHGY and CDR2 SAAAGT. V dropped 5 bases and J dropped 2 bases, with 21 bases sitting between them. This CDR3 is CASSKEQGPGPQETQYF. CDR3 in DNA: TGTGCCAGCAGTAAGGAGCAGGGCCCTGGTCCACAAGAGACCCAGTACTTC.